These 25 T cell receptor beta chains were all obtained from the same sample, sequenced in a study of CD8 T cells in Susac syndrome. The RNA, 0.5 to 1 ug, was put through reverse transcription using random hexamers. In TCRdb, the immunoSEQ multiplex PCR reads were re-called with MiXCR into one record per CDR3 protein. The table includes under 200,000 distinct CDR3 sequences, around 90% detected once. Sequencing was done on a sample of CD4+ T cells from PBMCs. The receptors were gathered from a human donor in good health.

V is TRBV9 and J is TRBJ2-6; no reliable D call. The CDR3 loop spans 14 amino acids. Trimming took off 2 bases at V and 1 base at J, with 4 bases between the two ends. Germline V lookup: CDR1 SGDLS, CDR2 YYNGEE. In DNA form, the CDR3 reads TGTGCCAGCAGCGTGGCGTCTGGGGCCAACGTCCTGACTTTC. Its protein product is CASSVASGANVLTF. The entire variable domain, with the rest obtained from reference TRBV9 and TRBJ2-6, is as follows: DSGVTQTPKHLITATGQRVTLRCSPRSGDLSVYWYQQSLDQGLQFLIQYYNGEERAKGNILERFSAQQFPDLHSELNLSSLELGDSALYFCASSVASGANVLTFGAGSRLTVL.

The gene calls are TRBV6-2 or TRBV6-3 and TRBJ2-2, with D possibly being TRBD1 (6 bases). The germline V gene has CDR1 MNHEY and CDR2 SVGEGT. There are 15 residues in the CDR3. V lost 6 bases to trimming and J lost 7 bases, with 18 bases between them. CDR3 coding DNA: TGTGCCAGCAGCGACAGGTCGTATTTTGGCGGGGAGCTGTTTTTT. It codes for CASSDRSYFGGELFF.

The genes are TRBV2 and TRBJ2-1; 9 bases are shared with TRBD2. CDR3 length: 16 amino acids. CDR1 SNHLY and CDR2 FYNNEI come from the germline V gene. The trim removed 5 bases at V and 6 bases at J, leaving 11 bases unmatched. CDR3 loop: CASSIRWAGGGNEQFF. For the CDR3, the DNA is TGTGCCAGCAGTATCAGATGGGCGGGAGGGGGCAATGAGCAGTTCTTC.

This chain uses TRBV7-2 with TRBJ1-2; D unresolved. The CDR3 has 11 amino acids. In germline, CDR1 is SGHTA, CDR2 FQGNSA. Trimming took 8 bases from V and 3 from J, leaving 7 bases between them. DNA of the CDR3: TGTGCCAGCGGCCGGGACTATGGCTACACCTTC. Translated, it gives CASGRDYGYTF.

The chain recombines TRBV11-2 with TRBJ2-5; TRBD2 is a possible D gene (5 bases). The length of the CDR3 is 13 residues. V shed 3 bases and J shed 2 bases, with 7 bases lying between them. Looked up from germline, CDR1 is SGHAT and CDR2 is FQNNGV. For the CDR3, the DNA is TGTGCCAGCAGCTTCGGACTGCAAGAGACCCAGTACTTC. Protein product: CASSFGLQETQYF.

The chain has TRBV7-8 and TRBJ2-3, with 11 bases fitting TRBD2. From germline, CDR1 is SGHVS and CDR2 FQNEAQ. CDR3 length equals 16 residues. V shed 6 bases and J 3 bases; nucleotides not matched to a gene: 8. The CDR3 coding sequence is TGTGCCAGCAGTATACCGACTAGCGGGGAGACAGATACGCAGTATTTT. It specifies CASSIPTSGETDTQYF.

This clonotype appeared a single time. V is TRBV6-2 or TRBV6-3 and J is TRBJ1-5; D is uncertain. CDR1 and CDR2 from the germline V gene are MNHEY and SVGEGT. The CDR3 extends over 14 amino acids. Between the trimmed V and J ends, which lost 4 bases and 5 bases, there was a span of 12 bases. CDR3 nucleotide sequence: TGTGCCAGCAGTTTGGGCCGGTCGGATCAGCCCCAGCATTTT. Its translation: CASSLGRSDQPQHF.

V is TRBV3-1 and J is TRBJ2-5, with TRBD2 matching over 8 bases. Looked up from germline, CDR1 is LGHDT and CDR2 is YNNKEL (reference sequence). CDR3 size: 16 residues. The trim removed 7 bases at V and 0 bases at J, leaving 10 bases unmatched. The CDR3 region is CASTRVTGGYQETQYF. The CDR3 DNA sequence: TGTGCCAGCACCCGCGTTACGGGAGGGTACCAAGAGACCCAGTACTTC.

This chain joins TRBV21-1 and TRBJ1-5. TRBV21-1 has pseudogene status. This CDR3 is built from 14 residues. Here the CDR3 reads CASSKVGNNQPQHF. CDR3 bases: TGTGCCAGCAGCAAAGTAGGGAACAATCAGCCCCAGCATTTT.

The chain couples TRBV16 to TRBJ1-2; D remains ambiguous. Looked up from germline, CDR1 is KGHSY and CDR2 is FQNENV. The CDR3 loop spans 14 amino acids. Trimming shortened V by 2 bases and J by 4 bases, and 11 bases separated the two germline ends. The CDR3 nucleotides are TGTGCCAGCAGCCAAGAGGGAGCTTCCTATGGCTACACCTTC. This codes for CASSQEGASYGYTF.

There are a few counts of this clonotype. The CDR3 DNA is TGTGCCAGCAGTTACGTGGGAGGGAATCAGCCCCAGCATTTT. Its protein is CASSYVGGNQPQHF. The chain carries TRBV6-2 or TRBV6-3 and TRBJ1-5; D not certain. V was clipped by 2 bases and J by 4 bases, with 9 bases between them. Germline V lookup: CDR1 MNHEY, CDR2 SVGEGT. The CDR3 consists of 14 residues.

The chain recombines TRBV4-3 with TRBJ2-1; no reliable D call. V was trimmed by 0 bases and J by 7 bases, leaving 10 bases between them. In germline, CDR1 is LGHNA, CDR2 YSLEER. The CDR3 is made up of 14 amino acids. The CDR3 region has the DNA TGCGCCAGCAGCCAAGACATCACAAGGAATGAGCAGTTCTTC. Translated, it gives CASSQDITRNEQFF.

The chain has TRBV23-1 and TRBJ2-2, with D possibly matching TRBD2 (6 bases). TRBV23-1 falls under the ORF class, with uncertain function. The V end lost 2 bases, the J end lost 2 bases, and 24 bases lay between the germline ends. The CDR3 totals 20 residues. The CDR3 sequence: CASSQPRTTVTPVNTGELFF. CDR3 nucleotides: TGCGCCAGCAGTCAACCTCGGACTACCGTCACCCCAGTCAACACCGGGGAGCTGTTTTTT.

The chain employs TRBV29-1 and TRBJ2-4, with 10 bases aligning to TRBD1. Germline trimming cut 6 bases from V and 7 bases from J; bases unmatched to any gene: 18. Germline CDR1 reads SQVTM; CDR2 reads ANQGSEA. The CDR3 extends over 17 amino acids. CDR3 sequence: CSVWIGGVGTGANIQYF. The CDR3 coding sequence is TGCAGCGTCTGGATCGGGGGGGTGGGGACAGGGGCGAACATTCAGTACTTC. Together with reference TRBV29-1 and TRBJ2-4, the CDR3 gives the full variable domain: SAVISQKPSRDICQRGTSLTIQCQVDSQVTMMFWYRQQPGQSLTLIATANQGSEATYESGFVIDKFPISRPNLTFSTLTVSNMSPEDSSIYLCSVWIGGVGTGANIQYFGAGTRLSVL.

CDR3 sequence (DNA): TGCGCCAGCAGCTTGGGAGGGACTAGCCGAACCGGGGAGCTGTTTTTT. Its protein is CASSLGGTSRTGELFF. The rearrangement links TRBV5-1 to TRBJ2-2; the match to TRBD2 covers 9 bases. In germline, CDR1 is SGHRS, CDR2 YFSETQ. The CDR3 runs to 16 residues. With 0 bases clipped from V and 5 bases from J, the junction kept 5 bases outside the gene matches. The full variable domain, completed using reference TRBV5-1 and TRBJ2-2, is KAGVTQTPRYLIKTRGQQVTLSCSPISGHRSVSWYQQTPGQGLQFLFEYFSETQRNKGNFPGRFSGRQFSNSRSEMNVSTLELGDSALYLCASSLGGTSRTGELFFGEGSRLTVL.

The chain joins TRBV7-2 to TRBJ2-3; the D gene is possibly TRBD2 (5 bases). V lost 1 base and J lost 4, with 12 bases in between. Germline V gene data show CDR1 as SGHTA and CDR2 as FQGNSA. There are 15 residues in the CDR3. CDR3 nucleotide sequence: TGTGCCAGCAGCTTAGGAGGGCTTCGGGCAGATACGCAGTATTTT. It specifies CASSLGGLRADTQYF.

J is TRBJ2-2 and V is TRBV7-2; D might be TRBD2 (5 bases). This CDR3 comprises 15 residues. Trimming removed 5 bases from V and 2 bases from J, with 12 bases in between. CDR1 is SGHTA, CDR2 FQGNSA, per germline. This CDR3 is CASSPGLLNTGELFF. CDR3 bases: TGTGCCAGCAGCCCAGGACTTCTAAACACCGGGGAGCTGTTTTTT.

V and J are TRBV6-2 or TRBV6-3 and TRBJ2-3, with D possibly being TRBD1 (5 bases). Trimming removed 4 bases at V and 6 bases at J, with 20 bases between. Germline assignment: CDR1 MNHEY and CDR2 SVGEGT. The CDR3 has 16 amino acids. The DNA of the CDR3 is TGTGCCAGCAGTTCCAGGGCTTGGATCGACGGGGATACGCAGTATTTT. Translated, it gives CASSSRAWIDGDTQYF.

CDR3 sequence reads: CASYTQGFGNQPQHF. The CDR3 nucleotides are TGTGCCAGCTACACACAGGGATTTGGCAATCAGCCCCAGCATTTT. The chain links TRBV28 to TRBJ1-5; D is possibly TRBD1 (6 bases). CDR3 size: 15 residues. Germline lookup yields CDR1 MDHEN and CDR2 SYDVKM. V lost 8 bases and J 2 bases, leaving 16 bases between the germline ends.

The J gene is TRBJ1-5, the V gene TRBV5-1; maybe TRBD1 (5 bases). The V end lost 0 bases, the J end lost 4 bases, and 11 bases lay between the germline ends. Germline CDR1 is SGHRS and CDR2 is YFSETQ. This CDR3 comprises 15 residues. CDR3: CASSLGGLLNQPQHF. CDR3 nucleotide sequence: TGCGCCAGCAGCTTGGGGGGACTGCTGAATCAGCCCCAGCATTTT.

V is TRBV9 and J is TRBJ1-3; D not certain. The germline gives CDR1 SGDLS, CDR2 YYNGEE. The V end was cut by 2 bases, the J end by 0 bases, with 6 bases between. This CDR3 comprises 14 residues. The CDR3 protein is CASSVLASGNTIYF. Here the CDR3 DNA reads TGTGCCAGCAGCGTGTTGGCCTCTGGAAACACCATATATTTT.

This chain connects TRBV13 to TRBJ1-6; 8 nucleotides align to TRBD1. The CDR3 is 14 amino acids. CDR1 and CDR2 from the germline V gene are PRHDT and FYEKMQ (reference sequence). V lost 5 bases, J lost 9 bases, and 6 bases stayed unmatched. CDR3 protein: CASSPQGGASPLHF. The CDR3, as DNA: TGTGCCAGCAGCCCACAGGGGGGAGCTTCACCCCTCCACTTT.

The chain uses TRBV6-4 and TRBJ2-7; D is tentatively TRBD1 or TRBD2 (6 bases each). From germline, CDR1 is MRHNA and CDR2 SNTAGT. The CDR3 loop spans 16 amino acids. Trimming left V 3 bases short and J 1 base short, with 16 bases between. In nucleotides, the CDR3 is TGTGCCAGCAGTGAAATAGGGGGGCGATCGTCCTACGAGCAGTACTTC. Translating gives CASSEIGGRSSYEQYF.

The J gene is TRBJ2-3, the V gene TRBV29-1, with D possibly called TRBD1 or TRBD2 (6 bases each). The CDR3 runs to 14 residues. Trimming removed 6 bases at V and 2 bases at J, with 15 bases between. CDR1 and CDR2 from the germline V gene are SQVTM and ANQGSEA. In DNA, the CDR3 is TGCAGCGTCCGGCCGGGGGCATACACAGATACGCAGTATTTT. Residues: CSVRPGAYTDTQYF.

The chain combines TRBV10-1 with TRBJ1-1, with D unclear. Trimming took 3 bases from V and 6 from J, leaving 11 bases between them. The CDR3 runs to 13 residues. CDR1 and CDR2 from the germline V gene are WNHNN and SYGVQD (reference sequence). The CDR3 sequence is CASSDPVSAEAFF. CDR3 DNA: TGCGCCAGCAGTGACCCCGTGTCCGCTGAAGCTTTCTTT.